The next 12 T cell receptor beta chains were all read from a single sample in a study of CD8 T cells in ankylosing spondylitis. Study observations and caveats: Blood of patients with ankylosing spondylitis appeared to be characterized by a TCR beta motif of several highly homologous variants.

These TCRs are of unknown antigen specificity. MiXCR, applied by TCRdb to the 5' RACE reads, yields one record per CDR3 protein. The sample records roughly 700,000 distinct CDR3 sequences, over 15% being singletons. Source material: blood, either unsorted or a sorted T cell fraction (not recorded which). These receptors all come from a male donor with ankylosing spondylitis.

V gene TRBV30 combines with J gene TRBJ2-3; weak D call: TRBD2 (6 bases). Trimming left V 3 bases short and J 1 base short, with 11 bases between. The CDR3 runs 14 residues. The germline gives CDR1 GTSNPN, CDR2 SVGIG (reference sequence). The CDR3: CAWSPGLGTDTQYF. The CDR3 DNA is TGTGCCTGGAGCCCGGGACTTGGCACAGATACGCAGTATTTT.

As for this clonotype: Relative to the germline gene, one junction end is altered; a read error may explain this. The V call is TRBV29-1, the J call TRBJ1-1, with 8 nucleotides matching TRBD1. Per germline, CDR1 SQVTM and CDR2 ANQGSEA. The CDR3 runs to 13 residues. The CDR3 nucleotides are TGCAGCGTCAGGACAGGGTGGAACACTGAAGCTTCCTTT. Its protein is CSVRTGWNTEASF.

In its sample, this clonotype was seen a few times. The genes are TRBV5-1 and TRBJ1-4, with 7 bases matching TRBD1. The CDR3 totals 15 residues. Unmatched junction bases numbered 6, after V lost 5 bases and J lost 2 bases. Germline-derived CDR1 and CDR2 are SGHRS and YFSETQ. The CDR3 loop is CASRITGVTNEKLFF. CDR3 coding DNA: TGCGCCAGCAGAATCACAGGGGTCACTAATGAAAAACTGTTTTTT. The variable domain in full, completed from reference TRBV5-1 and TRBJ1-4, reads KAGVTQTPRYLIKTRGQQVTLSCSPISGHRSVSWYQQTPGQGLQFLFEYFSETQRNKGNFPGRFSGRQFSNSRSEMNVSTLELGDSALYLCASRITGVTNEKLFFGSGTQLSVL.

The chain is built from TRBV27 and TRBJ2-5; D remains unclear. CDR3 length: 14 residues. Germline CDR1 MNHEY, CDR2 SMNVEV (reference sequence). V was cut by 6 bases and J by 5 bases, with 16 bases left in between. CDR3 coding DNA: TGTGCCAGCAGCACCGCCCTGGCTCGGGAGACCCAGTACTTC. Its translation is CASSTALARETQYF.

The chain is built from TRBV27 and TRBJ2-3; 8 bases fit TRBD2. With 6 bases clipped from V and 0 bases from J, the junction kept 11 bases outside the gene matches. Germline lookup yields CDR1 MNHEY and CDR2 SMNVEV (reference sequence). The CDR3 has 17 residues. CDR3: CASRQGGGRLSTDTQYF. DNA for the CDR3: TGTGCCAGCAGGCAAGGTGGCGGGAGGCTTAGCACAGATACGCAGTATTTT.

This clonotype was detected a few times. The V call is TRBV6-1, the J call TRBJ2-3; tentative D call: TRBD1 (6 bases). Germline V gene lookup returns CDR1 MNHNS and CDR2 SASEGT. The V gene lost 10 bases and the J gene lost 2 bases, with 10 bases spanning the gap. The CDR3 totals 12 residues. The CDR3 DNA reads TGTGCCAACAGGGCCCTCACAGATACGCAGTATTTT. Amino acids: CANRALTDTQYF.

This clonotype was seen more than once but under ten times. The chain carries TRBV29-1 and TRBJ2-5; 12 bases map to TRBD2. The CDR3 extends over 18 amino acids. CDR1 and CDR2 (germline): SQVTM, ANQGSEA. V dropped 1 base and J dropped 4; count of bases not matched to a gene: 13. In DNA, the CDR3 is TGCAGCGTTGAAGGAAGGACTAGCGGGGAATATCTATCAGAGACCCAGTACTTC. Amino acid sequence: CSVEGRTSGEYLSETQYF.

The chain couples TRBV29-1 to TRBJ1-1, with D possibly matching TRBD1 (5 bases). Germline loops: CDR1 SQVTM, CDR2 ANQGSEA. The CDR3 has 16 amino acids. The V end lost 0 bases, the J end lost 0 bases, and 14 bases lay between the germline ends. CDR3 region: CSVEDWGGDVNTEAFF. The CDR3 nucleotides are TGCAGCGTTGAAGATTGGGGAGGGGACGTGAACACTGAAGCTTTCTTT.

This clonotype was recorded a few times. The V and J genes are TRBV4-1 and TRBJ2-7, with TRBD2 matching 12 bases. Germline CDR1 MGHRA, CDR2 YSYEKL. J gave up 3 bases and V 1 base, and 4 bases lay outside the gene matches. The CDR3 covers 16 residues. The CDR3: CASSQVLAGGNYEQYF. CDR3 nucleotide sequence: TGCGCCAGCAGCCAAGTGCTAGCGGGGGGGAACTACGAGCAGTACTTC.

The sample holds many counts of this clonotype. The chain links TRBV3-1 to TRBJ1-2; TRBD1 matches 10 bases. This CDR3 contains 14 residues. Trimming cost V 4 bases and J 8 bases; bases outside gene matches: 7. Germline lookup yields CDR1 LGHDT and CDR2 YNNKEL (reference sequence). This CDR3 reads CASSLKGTGDGYTF. CDR3 coding DNA: TGTGCCAGCAGCCTAAAAGGGACAGGGGACGGCTACACCTTC.

This clonotype was counted between two and nine times. V and J are TRBV19 and TRBJ2-7; TRBD1 agrees at 8 bases. Unmatched junction bases numbered 3, after V lost 2 bases and J lost 0 bases. CDR1 LNHDA and CDR2 SQIVND come from the germline V gene (reference sequence). The CDR3 spans 15 residues. CDR3 loop: CASSILGTGSYEQYF. The CDR3 nucleotides are TGTGCCAGTAGTATATTGGGGACAGGCTCCTACGAGCAGTACTTC. Supplemented by reference TRBV19 and TRBJ2-7, the full variable domain reads DGGITQSPKYLFRKEGQNVTLSCEQNLNHDAMYWYRQDPGQGLRLIYYSQIVNDFQKGDIAEGYSVSREKKESFPLTVTSAQKNPTAFYLCASSILGTGSYEQYFGPGTRLTVT.

In this sample, this clonotype turned up a few times. The CDR3 reads CASSPERKGRTATNEKLFF. The CDR3 nucleotides are TGTGCCAGCAGTCCTGAAAGAAAGGGACGGACCGCAACTAATGAAAAACTGTTTTTT. The chain combines TRBV27 with TRBJ1-4, with D maybe TRBD1 (5 bases). The CDR3 contains 19 residues. CDR1 is MNHEY and CDR2 is SMNVEV in the germline V gene (reference sequence). V lost 5 bases and J 0 bases, leaving 22 bases between the germline ends.